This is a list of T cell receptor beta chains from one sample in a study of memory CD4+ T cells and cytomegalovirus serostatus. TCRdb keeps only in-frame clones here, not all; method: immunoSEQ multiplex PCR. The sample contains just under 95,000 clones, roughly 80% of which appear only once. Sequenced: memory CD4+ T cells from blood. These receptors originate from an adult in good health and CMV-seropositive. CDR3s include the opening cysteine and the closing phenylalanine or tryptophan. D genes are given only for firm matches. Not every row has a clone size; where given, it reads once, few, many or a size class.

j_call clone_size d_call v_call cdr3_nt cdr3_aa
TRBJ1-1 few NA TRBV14 TGTGCCAGCAGCCAAAGAAGGGACACTGAAGCTTTCTTT CASSQRRDTEAFF
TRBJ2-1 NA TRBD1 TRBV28 TGTGCCAGCAGTAGGACAGGGGACGACTACAATGAGCAGTTCTTC CASSRTGDDYNEQFF
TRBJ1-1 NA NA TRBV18 TGTGCCAGCTCACCCTACAGGGACTCTAGAGCTTTCTTT CASSPYRDSRAFF
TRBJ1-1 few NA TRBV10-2 TGCGCCAGCAGAGACCGGGACTGGAACACTGAAGCTTTCTTT CASRDRDWNTEAFF
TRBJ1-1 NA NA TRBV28 TGTGCCAGCAGAGACCCGGGGCTTATGAACACTGAAGCTTTCTTT CASRDPGLMNTEAFF
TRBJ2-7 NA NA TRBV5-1 TGCGCCAGCAGCCTTGAGCAGGGGAAAGGTCGCGAGCAGTACTTC CASSLEQGKGREQYF
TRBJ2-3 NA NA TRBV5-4 TGTGCCAGCAGCGATGCCACAGGGTCTGCGGATACGCAGTATTTT CASSDATGSADTQYF
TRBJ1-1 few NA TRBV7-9 TGTGCCAGCAGCTTAGTTGACAGGGAAGCTTTCTTT CASSLVDREAFF
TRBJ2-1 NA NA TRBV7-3 TGTGCCAGCAGCTTAGAGGGAGCGGGTGAGCAGTTCTTC CASSLEGAGEQFF
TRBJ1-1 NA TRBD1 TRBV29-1 TGCAGCGTTGTTGACAGGGGTTTAGTTGAAGCTTTCTTT CSVVDRGLVEAFF
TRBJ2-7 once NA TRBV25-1 TGTGCCAGCAGTGAATCGGTAGAGTATAGCGAGCAGTACTTC CASSESVEYSEQYF
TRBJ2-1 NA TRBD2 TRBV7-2 TGTGCCAGCAGCTTAGGGACTAGCGGGAGCTATGAGCAGTTCTTC CASSLGTSGSYEQFF
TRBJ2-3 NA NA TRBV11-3 TGTGCCAGCAGTCCCGACCGCACAGATACGCAGTATTTT CASSPDRTDTQYF
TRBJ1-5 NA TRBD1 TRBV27 TGTGCCAGCACCCCACTCGGGACAGGGGGCGTCAGGGCCAATCAGCCCCAGCATTTT CASTPLGTGGVRANQPQHF
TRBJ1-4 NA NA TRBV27 TGTGCCAGCAAGGGGCAGACTTCCGAAAAACTGTTTTTT CASKGQTSEKLFF
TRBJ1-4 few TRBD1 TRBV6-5 TGTGCCAGTCAGGGGGCGCGGGGTGAAAAACTGTTTTTT CASQGARGEKLFF
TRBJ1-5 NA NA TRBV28 TGTGCCAGCAGTTTAACAGGAGACTGGCCCCAGCATTTT CASSLTGDWPQHF